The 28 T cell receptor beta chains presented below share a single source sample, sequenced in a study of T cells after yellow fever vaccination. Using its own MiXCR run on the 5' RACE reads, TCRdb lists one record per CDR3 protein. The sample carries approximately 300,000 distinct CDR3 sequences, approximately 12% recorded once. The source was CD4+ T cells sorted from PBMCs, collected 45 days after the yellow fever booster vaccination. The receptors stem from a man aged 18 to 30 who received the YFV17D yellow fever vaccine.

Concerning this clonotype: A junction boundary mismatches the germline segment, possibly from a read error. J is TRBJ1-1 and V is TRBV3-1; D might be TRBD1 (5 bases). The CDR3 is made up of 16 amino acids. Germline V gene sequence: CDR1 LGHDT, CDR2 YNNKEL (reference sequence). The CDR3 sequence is CTSRRFGGSMNTEAFF. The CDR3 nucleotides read TGTACCAGCAGACGCTTCGGGGGGAGCATGAACACTGAAGCTTTCTTT.

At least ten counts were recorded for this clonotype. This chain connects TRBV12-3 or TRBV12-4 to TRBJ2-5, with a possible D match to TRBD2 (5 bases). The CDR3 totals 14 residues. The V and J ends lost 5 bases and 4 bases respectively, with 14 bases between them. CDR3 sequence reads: CASSPTRTSETQYF. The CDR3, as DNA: TGTGCCAGCAGTCCTACTAGGACGTCAGAGACCCAGTACTTC.

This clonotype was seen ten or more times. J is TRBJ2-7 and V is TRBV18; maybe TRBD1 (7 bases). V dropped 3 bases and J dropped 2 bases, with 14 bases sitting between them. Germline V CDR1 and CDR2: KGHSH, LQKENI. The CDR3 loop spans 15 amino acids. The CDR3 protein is CASSPPGGTAYEQYF. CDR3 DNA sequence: TGTGCCAGCTCACCGCCTGGCGGGACAGCCTACGAGCAGTACTTC. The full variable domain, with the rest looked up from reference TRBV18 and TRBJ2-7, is NAGVMQNPRHLVRRRGQEARLRCSPMKGHSHVYWYRQLPEEGLKFMVYLQKENIIDESGMPKERFSAEFPKEGPSILRIQQVVRGDSAAYFCASSPPGGTAYEQYFGPGTRLTVT.

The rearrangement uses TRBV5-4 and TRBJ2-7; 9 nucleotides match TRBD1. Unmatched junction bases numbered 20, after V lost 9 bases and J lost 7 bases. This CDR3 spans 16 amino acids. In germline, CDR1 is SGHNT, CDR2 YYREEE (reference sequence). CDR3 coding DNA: TGTGCCACCTACCGTGACCCGGGACAGGGCTCCGGAGAGCAGTACTTC. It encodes CATYRDPGQGSGEQYF. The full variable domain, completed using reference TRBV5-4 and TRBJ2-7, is ETGVTQSPTHLIKTRGQQVTLRCSSQSGHNTVSWYQQALGQGPQFIFQYYREEENGRGNFPPRFSGLQFPNYSSELNVNALELDDSALYLCATYRDPGQGSGEQYFGPGTRLTVT.

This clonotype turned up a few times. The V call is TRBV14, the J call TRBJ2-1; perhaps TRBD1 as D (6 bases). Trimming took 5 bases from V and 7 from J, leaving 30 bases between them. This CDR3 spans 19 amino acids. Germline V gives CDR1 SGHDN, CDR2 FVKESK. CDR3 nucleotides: TGTGCCAGCAGCGCCACGACTCTTCGGATCCAGGGGCGGGTTAATGAGCAGTTCTTC. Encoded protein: CASSATTLRIQGRVNEQFF.

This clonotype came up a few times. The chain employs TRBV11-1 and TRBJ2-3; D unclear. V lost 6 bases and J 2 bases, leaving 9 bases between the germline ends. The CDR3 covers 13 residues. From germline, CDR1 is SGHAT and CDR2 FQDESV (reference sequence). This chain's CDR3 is CASRRTITDTQYF. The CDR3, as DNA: TGTGCCAGCAGACGGACGATCACAGATACGCAGTATTTT.

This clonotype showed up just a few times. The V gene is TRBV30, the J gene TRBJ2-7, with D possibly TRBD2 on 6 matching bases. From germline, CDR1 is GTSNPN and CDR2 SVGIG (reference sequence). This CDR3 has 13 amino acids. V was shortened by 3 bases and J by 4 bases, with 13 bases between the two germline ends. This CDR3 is CAWRRPSEYEQYF. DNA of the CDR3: TGTGCCTGGAGAAGGCCTAGCGAGTACGAGCAGTACTTC.

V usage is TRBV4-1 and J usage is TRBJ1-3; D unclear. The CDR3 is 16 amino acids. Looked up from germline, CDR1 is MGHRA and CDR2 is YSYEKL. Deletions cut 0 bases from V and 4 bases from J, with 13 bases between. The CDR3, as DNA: TGCGCCAGCAGCCAAGATCCTGCGGGCTTGGGAAACACCATATATTTT. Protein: CASSQDPAGLGNTIYF.

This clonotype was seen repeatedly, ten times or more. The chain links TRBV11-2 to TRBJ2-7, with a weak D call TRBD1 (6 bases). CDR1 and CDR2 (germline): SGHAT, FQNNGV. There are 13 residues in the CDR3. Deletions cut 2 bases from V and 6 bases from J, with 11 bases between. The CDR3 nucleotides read TGTGCCAGCAGCTTAAACAGGGTGGGCGAGCAGTACTTC. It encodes CASSLNRVGEQYF.

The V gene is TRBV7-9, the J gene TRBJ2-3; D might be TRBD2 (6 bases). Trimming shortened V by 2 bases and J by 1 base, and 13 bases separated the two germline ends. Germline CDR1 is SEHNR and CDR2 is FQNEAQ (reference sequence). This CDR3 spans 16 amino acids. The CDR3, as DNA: TGTGCCAGCAGCTTAATTTCCGGGGGACGCACAGATACGCAGTATTTT. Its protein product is CASSLISGGRTDTQYF.

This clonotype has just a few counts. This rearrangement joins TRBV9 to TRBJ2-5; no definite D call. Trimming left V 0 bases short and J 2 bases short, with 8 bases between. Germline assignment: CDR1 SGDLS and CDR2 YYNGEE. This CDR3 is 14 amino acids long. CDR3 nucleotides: TGTGCCAGCAGCGTAGGGTGGCGGCAAGAGACCCAGTACTTC. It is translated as CASSVGWRQETQYF.

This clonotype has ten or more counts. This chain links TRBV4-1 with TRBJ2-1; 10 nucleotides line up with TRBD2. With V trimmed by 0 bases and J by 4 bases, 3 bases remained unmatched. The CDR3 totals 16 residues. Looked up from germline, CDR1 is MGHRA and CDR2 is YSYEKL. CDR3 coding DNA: TGCGCCAGCAGCCAAGAGGAACTAGCGGGGTACAATGAGCAGTTCTTC. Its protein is CASSQEELAGYNEQFF.

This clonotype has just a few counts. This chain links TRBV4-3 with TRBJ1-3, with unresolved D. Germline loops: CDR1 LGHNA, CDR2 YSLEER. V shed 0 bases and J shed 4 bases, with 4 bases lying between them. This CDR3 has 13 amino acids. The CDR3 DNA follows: TGCGCCAGCAGCCAAGATCAAGGAAACACCATATATTTT. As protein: CASSQDQGNTIYF.

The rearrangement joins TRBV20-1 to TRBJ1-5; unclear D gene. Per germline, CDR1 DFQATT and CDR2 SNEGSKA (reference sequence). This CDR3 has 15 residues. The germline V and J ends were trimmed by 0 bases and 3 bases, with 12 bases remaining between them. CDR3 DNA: TGCAGTGCTAGAGATCCAGGCAGCAACAATCAGCCCCAGCATTTT. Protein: CSARDPGSNNQPQHF.

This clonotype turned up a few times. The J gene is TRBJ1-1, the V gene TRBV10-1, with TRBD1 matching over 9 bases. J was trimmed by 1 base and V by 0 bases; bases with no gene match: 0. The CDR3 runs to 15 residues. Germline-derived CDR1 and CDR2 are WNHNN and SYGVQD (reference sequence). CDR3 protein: CASSESGQGNTEAFF. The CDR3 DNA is TGCGCCAGCAGTGAGTCGGGACAGGGGAACACTGAAGCTTTCTTT.

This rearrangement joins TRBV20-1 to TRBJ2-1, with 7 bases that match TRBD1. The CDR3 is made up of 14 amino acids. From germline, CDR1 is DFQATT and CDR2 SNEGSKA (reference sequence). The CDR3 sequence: CGPSTGPSYNEQFF. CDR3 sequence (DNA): TGCGGACCGTCGACAGGGCCCTCCTACAATGAGCAGTTCTTC.

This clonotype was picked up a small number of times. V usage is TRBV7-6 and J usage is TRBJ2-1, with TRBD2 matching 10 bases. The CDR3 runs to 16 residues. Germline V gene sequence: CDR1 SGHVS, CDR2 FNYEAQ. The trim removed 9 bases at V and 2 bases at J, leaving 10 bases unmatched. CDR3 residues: CASQTSGGETYNEQFF. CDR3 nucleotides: TGTGCCAGTCAAACGAGCGGGGGGGAGACCTACAATGAGCAGTTCTTC.

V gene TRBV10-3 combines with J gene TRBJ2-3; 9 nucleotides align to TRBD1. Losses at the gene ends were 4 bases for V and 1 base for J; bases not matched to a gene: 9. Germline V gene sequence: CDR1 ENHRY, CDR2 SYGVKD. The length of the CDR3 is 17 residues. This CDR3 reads CAISGTDRDRGTDTQYF. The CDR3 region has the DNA TGTGCCATCAGTGGCACGGACCGGGACAGGGGCACAGATACGCAGTATTTT.

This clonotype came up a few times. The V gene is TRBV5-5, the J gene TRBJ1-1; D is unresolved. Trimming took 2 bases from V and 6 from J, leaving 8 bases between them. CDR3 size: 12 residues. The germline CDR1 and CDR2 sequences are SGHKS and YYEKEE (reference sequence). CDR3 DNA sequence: TGTGCCAGCAGCTTTTTGGCAGCTGAAGCTTTCTTT. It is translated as CASSFLAAEAFF. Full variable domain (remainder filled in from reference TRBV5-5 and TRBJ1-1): DAGVTQSPTHLIKTRGQQVTLRCSPISGHKSVSWYQQVLGQGPQFIFQYYEKEERGRGNFPDRFSARQFPNYSSELNVNALLLGDSALYLCASSFLAAEAFFGQGTRLTVV.

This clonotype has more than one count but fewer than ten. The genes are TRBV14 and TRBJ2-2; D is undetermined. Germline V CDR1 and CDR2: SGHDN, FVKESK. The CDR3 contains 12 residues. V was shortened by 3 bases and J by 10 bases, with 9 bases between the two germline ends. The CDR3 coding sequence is TGTGCCAGCAGCCATAATTTAGCGGAGCTGTTTTTT. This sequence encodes CASSHNLAELFF.

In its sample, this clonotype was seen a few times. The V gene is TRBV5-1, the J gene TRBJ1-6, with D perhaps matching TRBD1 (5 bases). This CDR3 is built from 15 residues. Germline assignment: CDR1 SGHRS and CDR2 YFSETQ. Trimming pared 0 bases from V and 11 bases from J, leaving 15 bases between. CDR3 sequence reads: CASSLAQQGITPLHF. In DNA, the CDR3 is TGCGCCAGCAGCTTGGCCCAGCAGGGTATAACACCCCTCCACTTT.

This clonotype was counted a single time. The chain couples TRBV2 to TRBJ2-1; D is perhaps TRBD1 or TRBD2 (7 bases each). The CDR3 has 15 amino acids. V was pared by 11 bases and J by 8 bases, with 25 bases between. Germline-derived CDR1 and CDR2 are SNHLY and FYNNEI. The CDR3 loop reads CAPRGGRTRMDEQFF. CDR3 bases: TGTGCCCCCAGGGGGGGGCGGACGCGTATGGATGAGCAGTTCTTC.

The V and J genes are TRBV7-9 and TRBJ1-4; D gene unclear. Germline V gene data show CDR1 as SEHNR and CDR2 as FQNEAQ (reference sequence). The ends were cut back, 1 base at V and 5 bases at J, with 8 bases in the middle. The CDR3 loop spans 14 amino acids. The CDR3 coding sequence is TGTGCCAGCAGCTTAGGGTCCGTGAATGAAAAACTGTTTTTT. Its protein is CASSLGSVNEKLFF.

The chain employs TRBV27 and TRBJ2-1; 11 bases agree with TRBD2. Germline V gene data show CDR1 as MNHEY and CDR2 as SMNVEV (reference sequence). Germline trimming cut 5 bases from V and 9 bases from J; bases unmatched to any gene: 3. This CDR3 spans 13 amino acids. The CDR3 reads CASSRLAGIEQFF. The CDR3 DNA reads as TGTGCCAGCAGTAGACTAGCGGGGATTGAGCAGTTCTTC.

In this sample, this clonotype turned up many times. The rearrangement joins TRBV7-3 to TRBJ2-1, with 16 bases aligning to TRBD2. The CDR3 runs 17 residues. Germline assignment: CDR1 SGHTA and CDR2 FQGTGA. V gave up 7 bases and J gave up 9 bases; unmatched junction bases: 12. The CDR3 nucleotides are TGTGCCAGCAAGCAAAAGGGGACTAGCGGGGGGGCCTTTGAGCAGTTCTTC. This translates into CASKQKGTSGGAFEQFF.

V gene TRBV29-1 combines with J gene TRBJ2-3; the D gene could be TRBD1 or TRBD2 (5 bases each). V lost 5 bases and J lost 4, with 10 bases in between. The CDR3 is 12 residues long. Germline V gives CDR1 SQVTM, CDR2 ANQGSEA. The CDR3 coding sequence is TGCAGCGTTTATAGGGGACCAGATACGCAGTATTTT. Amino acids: CSVYRGPDTQYF.

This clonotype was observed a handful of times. CDR3 sequence: CASSSLGGWQYF. CDR3 nucleotides: TGTGCCAGCAGTTCCCTGGGGGGGTGGCAGTATTTT. The chain employs TRBV12-3 or TRBV12-4 and TRBJ2-3; TRBD2 matches at 7 bases. V lost 4 bases, J lost 11 bases, and 6 bases stayed unmatched. The length of the CDR3 is 12 residues.

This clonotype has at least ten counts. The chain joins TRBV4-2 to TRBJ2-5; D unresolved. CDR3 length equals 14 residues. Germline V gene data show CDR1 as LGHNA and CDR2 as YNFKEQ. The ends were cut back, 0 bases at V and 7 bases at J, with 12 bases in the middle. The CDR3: CASSQDRAVVTQYF. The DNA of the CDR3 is TGTGCCAGCAGCCAAGACCGAGCAGTCGTGACCCAGTACTTC.